This TCR beta chain was obtained from a study of T cell repertoires in cytomegalovirus infection. Overall study: Recently identified HLA-C-restricted CMV epitopes were among the peptides used.

TCRdb analysed the reads with MiXCR anew, one entry per CDR3 protein. The sample carries some 350,000 distinct CDR3 sequences, roughly 36% recorded once. V gave up 7 bases and J gave up 4 bases, with 26 bases separating them. Germline V CDR1 and CDR2: MNHNS, SASEGT. This CDR3 spans 18 amino acids. As for this clonotype: No antigen is known for it.

This material consisted of cultured PBMCs, taken from culture after CMV antigen stimulation. The source of this sequence is a human donor in good health (CMV status not recorded). Some clones in this sample may be carry-over from other donors' samples. The gene calls are TRBV6-1 and TRBJ2-1, with D maybe TRBD2 (5 bases). The CDR3 bases are TGTGCCAGCAAATCGGGGTGGATCGGTTCGGGTTTATACAATGAGCAGTTCTTC. It codes for CASKSGWIGSGLYNEQFF.